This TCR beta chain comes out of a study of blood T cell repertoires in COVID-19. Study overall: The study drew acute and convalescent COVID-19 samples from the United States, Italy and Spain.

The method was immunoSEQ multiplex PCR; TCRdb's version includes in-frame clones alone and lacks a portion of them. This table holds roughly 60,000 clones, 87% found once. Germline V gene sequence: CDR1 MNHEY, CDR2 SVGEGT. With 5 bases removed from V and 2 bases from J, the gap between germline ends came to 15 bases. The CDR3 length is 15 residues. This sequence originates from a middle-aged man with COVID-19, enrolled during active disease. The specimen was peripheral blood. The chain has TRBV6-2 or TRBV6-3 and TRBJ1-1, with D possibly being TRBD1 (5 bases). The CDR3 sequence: CASSDPGGGNTEAFF. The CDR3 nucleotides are TGTGCCAGCAGTGATCCCGGGGGTGGTAACACTGAAGCTTTCTTT.